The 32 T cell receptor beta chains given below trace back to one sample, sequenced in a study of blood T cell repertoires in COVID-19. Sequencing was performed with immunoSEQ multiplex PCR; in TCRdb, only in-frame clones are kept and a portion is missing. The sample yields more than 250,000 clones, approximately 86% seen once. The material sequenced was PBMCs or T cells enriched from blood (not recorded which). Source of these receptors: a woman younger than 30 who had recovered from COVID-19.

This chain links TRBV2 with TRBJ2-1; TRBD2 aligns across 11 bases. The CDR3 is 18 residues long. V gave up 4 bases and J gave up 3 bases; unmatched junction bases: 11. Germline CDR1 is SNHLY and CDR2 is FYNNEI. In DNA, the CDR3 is TGTGCCAGCAGTGGGCTAGCGGGAGGCCCCAATTACTACAATGAGCAGTTCTTC. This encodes CASSGLAGGPNYYNEQFF.

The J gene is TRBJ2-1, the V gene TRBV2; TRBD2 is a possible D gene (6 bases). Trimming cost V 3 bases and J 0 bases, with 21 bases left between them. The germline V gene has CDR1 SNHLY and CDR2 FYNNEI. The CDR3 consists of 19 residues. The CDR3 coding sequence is TGTGCCAGCAGTGATGTGCTAGCGCGACCCTCAAGCTCCTACAATGAGCAGTTCTTC. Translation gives CASSDVLARPSSSYNEQFF.

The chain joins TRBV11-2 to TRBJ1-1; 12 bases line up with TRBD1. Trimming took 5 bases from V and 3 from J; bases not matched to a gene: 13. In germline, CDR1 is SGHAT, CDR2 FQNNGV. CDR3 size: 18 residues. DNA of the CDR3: TGTGCCAGCAGCGAAGGGGACAGGGGGCTTGTTGTGTACACTGAAGCTTTCTTT. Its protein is CASSEGDRGLVVYTEAFF.

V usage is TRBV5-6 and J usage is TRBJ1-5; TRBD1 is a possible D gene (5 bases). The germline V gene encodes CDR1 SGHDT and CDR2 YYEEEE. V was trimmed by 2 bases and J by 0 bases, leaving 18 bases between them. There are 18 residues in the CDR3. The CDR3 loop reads CASSFLGQGLYSNQPQHF. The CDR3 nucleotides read TGTGCCAGCAGCTTCCTGGGGCAGGGCCTATATAGCAATCAGCCCCAGCATTTT. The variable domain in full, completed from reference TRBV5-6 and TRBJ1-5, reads DAGVTQSPTHLIKTRGQQVTLRCSPKSGHDTVSWYQQALGQGPQFIFQYYEEEERQRGNFPDRFSGHQFPNYSSELNVNALLLGDSALYLCASSFLGQGLYSNQPQHFGDGTRLSIL.

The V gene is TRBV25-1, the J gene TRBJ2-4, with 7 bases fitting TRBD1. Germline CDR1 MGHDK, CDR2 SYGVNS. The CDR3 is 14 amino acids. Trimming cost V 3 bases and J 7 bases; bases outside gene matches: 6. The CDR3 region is CASSENEQGNIQYF. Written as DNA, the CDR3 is TGTGCCAGCAGTGAGAATGAACAGGGGAACATTCAGTACTTC.

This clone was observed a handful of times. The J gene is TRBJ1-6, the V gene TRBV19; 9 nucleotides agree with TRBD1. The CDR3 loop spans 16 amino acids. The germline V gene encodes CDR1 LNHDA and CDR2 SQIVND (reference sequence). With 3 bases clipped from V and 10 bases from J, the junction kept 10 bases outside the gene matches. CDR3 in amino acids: CASSIQLQGAGSPLHF. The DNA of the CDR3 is TGTGCCAGTAGTATCCAATTACAGGGGGCGGGCTCACCCCTCCACTTT.

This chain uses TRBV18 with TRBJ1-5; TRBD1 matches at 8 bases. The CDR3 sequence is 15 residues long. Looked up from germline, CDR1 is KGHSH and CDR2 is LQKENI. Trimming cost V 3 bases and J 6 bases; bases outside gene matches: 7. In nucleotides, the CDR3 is TGTGCCAGCTCACCTGGGACAGGTATGGGTCAGCCCCAGCATTTT. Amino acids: CASSPGTGMGQPQHF.

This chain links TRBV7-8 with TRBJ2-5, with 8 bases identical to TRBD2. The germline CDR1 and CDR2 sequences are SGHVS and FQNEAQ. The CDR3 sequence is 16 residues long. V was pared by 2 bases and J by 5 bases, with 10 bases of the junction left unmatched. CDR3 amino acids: CASSLLFGLAKETQYF. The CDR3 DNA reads TGTGCCAGCAGCTTATTATTCGGACTAGCAAAGGAGACCCAGTACTTC.

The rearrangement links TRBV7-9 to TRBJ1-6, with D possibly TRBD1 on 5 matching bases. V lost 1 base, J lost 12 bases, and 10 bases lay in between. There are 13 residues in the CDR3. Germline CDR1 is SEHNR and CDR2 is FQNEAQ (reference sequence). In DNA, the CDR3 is TGTGCCAGCAGCTTAGACGGGGGAGGACCCCTCCACTTT. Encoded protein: CASSLDGGGPLHF.

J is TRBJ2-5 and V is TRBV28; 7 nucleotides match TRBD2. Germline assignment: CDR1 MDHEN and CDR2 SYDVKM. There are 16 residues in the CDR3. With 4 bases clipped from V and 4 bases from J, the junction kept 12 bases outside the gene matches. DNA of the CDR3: TGTGCCAGCAGTTCTATAGCGGGCGCCCTTCGAGAGACCCAGTACTTC. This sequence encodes CASSSIAGALRETQYF. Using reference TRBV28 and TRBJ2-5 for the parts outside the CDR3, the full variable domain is DVKVTQSSRYLVKRTGEKVFLECVQDMDHENMFWYRQDPGLGLRLIYFSYDVKMKEKGDIPEGYSVSREKKERFSLILESASTNQTSMYLCASSSIAGALRETQYFGPGTRLLVL.

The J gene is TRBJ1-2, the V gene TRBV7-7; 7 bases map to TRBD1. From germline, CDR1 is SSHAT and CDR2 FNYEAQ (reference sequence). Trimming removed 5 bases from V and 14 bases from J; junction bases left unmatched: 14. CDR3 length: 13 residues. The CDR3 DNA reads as TGTGCCAGCAGCGCGGGCCCACAGGGGCCTTTTACCTTC. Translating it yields CASSAGPQGPFTF.

The CDR3 nucleotides are TGTGCCAGCAGCCTCACTCATCAGGGGGCCAGCACCATCGGGGAGCTGTTTTTT. This translates into CASSLTHQGASTIGELFF. This chain connects TRBV7-8 to TRBJ2-2; TRBD1 matches 8 bases. The CDR3 is 18 amino acids. CDR1 SGHVS and CDR2 FQNEAQ come from the germline V gene. V lost 5 bases to trimming and J lost 7 bases; unmatched junction nucleotides: 18.

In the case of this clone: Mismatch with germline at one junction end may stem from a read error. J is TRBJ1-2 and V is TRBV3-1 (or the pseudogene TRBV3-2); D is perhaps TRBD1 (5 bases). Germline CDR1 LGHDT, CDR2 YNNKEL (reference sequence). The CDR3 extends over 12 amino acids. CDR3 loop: CASSQSGHTTTF. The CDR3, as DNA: TGTGCCAGCAGCCAGTCCGGACACACGACCACGTTC.

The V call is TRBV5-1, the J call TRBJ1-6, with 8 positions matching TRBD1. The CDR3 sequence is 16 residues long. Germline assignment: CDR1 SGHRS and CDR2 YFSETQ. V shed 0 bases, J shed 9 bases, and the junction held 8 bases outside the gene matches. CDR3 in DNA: TGCGCCAGCAGCTTGGGGAACAGGGGGAGTATTTCACCCCTCCACTTT. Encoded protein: CASSLGNRGSISPLHF.

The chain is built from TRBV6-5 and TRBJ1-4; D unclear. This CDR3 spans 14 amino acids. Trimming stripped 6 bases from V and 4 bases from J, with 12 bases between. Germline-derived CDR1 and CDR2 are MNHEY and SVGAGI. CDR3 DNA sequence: TGTGCCAGCAGATCCGTCGGTGGTAATGAAAAACTGTTTTTT. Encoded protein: CASRSVGGNEKLFF.

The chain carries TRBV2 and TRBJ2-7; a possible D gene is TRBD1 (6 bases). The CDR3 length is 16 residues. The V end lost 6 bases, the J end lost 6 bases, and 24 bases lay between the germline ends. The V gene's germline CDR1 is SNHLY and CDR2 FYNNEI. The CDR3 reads CASRGLLSKQGREQYF. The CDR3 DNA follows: TGTGCCAGCAGGGGCCTTCTCTCAAAACAGGGACGCGAGCAGTACTTC.

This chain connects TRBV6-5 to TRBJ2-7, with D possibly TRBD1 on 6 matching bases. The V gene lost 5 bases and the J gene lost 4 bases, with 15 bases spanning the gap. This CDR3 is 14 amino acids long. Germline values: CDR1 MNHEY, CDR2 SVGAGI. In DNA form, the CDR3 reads TGTGCCAGCAGTATCTTTGGACAGTTGTACGAGCAGTACTTC. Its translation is CASSIFGQLYEQYF.

CDR3 loop: CSVVGVAPDRGYNEQFF. The CDR3 bases are TGCAGCGTTGTTGGTGTGGCTCCGGACAGGGGTTACAATGAGCAGTTCTTC. The chain couples TRBV29-1 to TRBJ2-1, with TRBD1 identical over 9 bases. CDR3 size: 17 residues. Germline V CDR1 and CDR2: SQVTM, ANQGSEA. Trimming cost V 4 bases and J 4 bases; bases outside gene matches: 14.

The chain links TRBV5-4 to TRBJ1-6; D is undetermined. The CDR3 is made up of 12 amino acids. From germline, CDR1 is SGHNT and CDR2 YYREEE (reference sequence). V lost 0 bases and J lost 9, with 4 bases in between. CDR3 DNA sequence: TGTGCCAGCAGCTTGGGAGGTTCACCCCTCCACTTT. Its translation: CASSLGGSPLHF.

CDR3 nucleotide sequence: TGTGCCAGCAGTGCCCTAGGGGGCGGAAACACCGGGGAGCTGTTTTTT. This codes for CASSALGGGNTGELFF. V usage is TRBV6-1 and J usage is TRBJ2-2, with 7 bases that match TRBD1. Per germline, CDR1 MNHNS and CDR2 SASEGT. V gave up 4 bases and J gave up 2 bases; unmatched junction bases: 7. The CDR3 is 16 amino acids.

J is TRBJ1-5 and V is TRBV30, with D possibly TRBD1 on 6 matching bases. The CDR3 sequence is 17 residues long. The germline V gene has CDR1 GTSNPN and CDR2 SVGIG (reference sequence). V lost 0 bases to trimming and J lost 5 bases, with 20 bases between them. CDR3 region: CAWSVAKGGFDDQPQHF. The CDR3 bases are TGTGCCTGGAGTGTCGCCAAAGGGGGTTTTGATGATCAGCCCCAGCATTTT.

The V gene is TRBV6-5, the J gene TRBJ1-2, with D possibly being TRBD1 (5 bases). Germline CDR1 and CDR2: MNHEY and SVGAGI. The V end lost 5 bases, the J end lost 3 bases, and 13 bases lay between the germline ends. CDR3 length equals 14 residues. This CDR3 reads CASSRAGGDYGYTF. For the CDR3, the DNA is TGTGCCAGCAGTCGGGCCGGAGGGGACTATGGCTACACCTTC.

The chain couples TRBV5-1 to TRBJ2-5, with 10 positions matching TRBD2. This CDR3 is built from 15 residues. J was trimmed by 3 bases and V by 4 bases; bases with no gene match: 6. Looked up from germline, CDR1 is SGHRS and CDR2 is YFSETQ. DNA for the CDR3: TGCGCCAGCAGCCTTATCGGACTAGCGGAAGAGACCCAGTACTTC. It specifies CASSLIGLAEETQYF. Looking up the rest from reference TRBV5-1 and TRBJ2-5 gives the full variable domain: KAGVTQTPRYLIKTRGQQVTLSCSPISGHRSVSWYQQTPGQGLQFLFEYFSETQRNKGNFPGRFSGRQFSNSRSEMNVSTLELGDSALYLCASSLIGLAEETQYFGPGTRLLVL.

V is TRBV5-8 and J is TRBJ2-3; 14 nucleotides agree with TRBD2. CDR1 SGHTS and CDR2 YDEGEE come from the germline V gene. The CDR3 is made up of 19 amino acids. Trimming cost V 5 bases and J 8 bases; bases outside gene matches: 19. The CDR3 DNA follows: TGTGCCAGCAGTTTGACTCCTGGGACTAGCGGGAGTTTGAGGGGTACGCAGTATTTT. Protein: CASSLTPGTSGSLRGTQYF. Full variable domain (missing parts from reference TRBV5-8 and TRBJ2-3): EAGVTQSPTHLIKTRGQQATLRCSPISGHTSVYWYQQALGLGLQFLLWYDEGEERNRGNFPPRFSGRQFPNYSSELNVNALELEDSALYLCASSLTPGTSGSLRGTQYFGPGTRLTVL.

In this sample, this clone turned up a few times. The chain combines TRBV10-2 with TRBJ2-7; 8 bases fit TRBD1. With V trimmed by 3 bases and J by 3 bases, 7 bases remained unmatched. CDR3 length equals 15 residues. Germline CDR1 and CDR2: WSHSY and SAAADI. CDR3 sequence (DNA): TGCGCCAGCAGTGATTGGGGACAGGACCTCTACGAGCAGTACTTC. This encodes CASSDWGQDLYEQYF.

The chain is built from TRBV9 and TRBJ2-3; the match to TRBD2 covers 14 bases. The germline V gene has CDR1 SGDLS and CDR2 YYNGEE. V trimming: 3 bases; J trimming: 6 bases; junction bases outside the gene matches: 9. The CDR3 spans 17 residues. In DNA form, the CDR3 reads TGTGCCAGCAGCGATAGGGGACTAGCGGGGGACCCCGATACGCAGTATTTT. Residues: CASSDRGLAGDPDTQYF.

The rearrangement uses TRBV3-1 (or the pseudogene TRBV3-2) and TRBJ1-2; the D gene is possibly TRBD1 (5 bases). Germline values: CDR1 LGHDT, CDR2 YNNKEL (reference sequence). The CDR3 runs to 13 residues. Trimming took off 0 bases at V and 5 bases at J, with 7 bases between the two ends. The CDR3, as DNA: TGTGCCAGCAGCCAAGATGCAGGGTATGGCTACACCTTC. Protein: CASSQDAGYGYTF.

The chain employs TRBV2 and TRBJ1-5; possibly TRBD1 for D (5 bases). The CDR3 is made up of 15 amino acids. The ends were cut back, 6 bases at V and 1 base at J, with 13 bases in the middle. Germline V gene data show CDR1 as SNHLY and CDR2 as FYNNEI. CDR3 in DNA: TGTGCCAGCAGCGTGACAGAGTCCAGCAATCAGCCCCAGCATTTT. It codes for CASSVTESSNQPQHF.

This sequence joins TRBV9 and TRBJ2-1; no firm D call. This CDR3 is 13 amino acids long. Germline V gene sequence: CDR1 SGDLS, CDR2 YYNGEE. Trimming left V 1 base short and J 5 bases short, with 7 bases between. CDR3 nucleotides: TGTGCCAGCAGCGTACACCACAACAATGAGCAGTTCTTC. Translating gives CASSVHHNNEQFF.

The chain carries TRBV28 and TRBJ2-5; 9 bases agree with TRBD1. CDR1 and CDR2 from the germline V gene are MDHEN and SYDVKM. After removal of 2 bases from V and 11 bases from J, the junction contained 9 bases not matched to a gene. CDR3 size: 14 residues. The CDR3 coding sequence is TGTGCCAGCAGTTTACCCCCGGGACAGGGTAAACAGTACTTC. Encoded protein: CASSLPPGQGKQYF. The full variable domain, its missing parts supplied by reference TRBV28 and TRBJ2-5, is DVKVTQSSRYLVKRTGEKVFLECVQDMDHENMFWYRQDPGLGLRLIYFSYDVKMKEKGDIPEGYSVSREKKERFSLILESASTNQTSMYLCASSLPPGQGKQYFGPGTRLLVL.

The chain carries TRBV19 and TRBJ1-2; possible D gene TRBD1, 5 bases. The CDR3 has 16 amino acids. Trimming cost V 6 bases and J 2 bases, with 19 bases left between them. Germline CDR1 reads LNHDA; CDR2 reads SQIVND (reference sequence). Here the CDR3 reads CASSDVRMGGNYGYTF. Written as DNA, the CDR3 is TGTGCCAGTAGCGACGTCCGAATGGGGGGGAACTATGGCTACACCTTC.

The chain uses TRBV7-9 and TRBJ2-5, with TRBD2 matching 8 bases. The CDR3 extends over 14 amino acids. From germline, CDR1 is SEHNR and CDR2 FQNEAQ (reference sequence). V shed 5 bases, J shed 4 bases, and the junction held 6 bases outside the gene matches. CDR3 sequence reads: CASSRGLAPETQYF. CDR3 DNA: TGTGCCAGCAGCCGAGGACTAGCCCCAGAGACCCAGTACTTC.